The 30 T cell receptor beta chains in this list originate from one sample, sequenced in a study of metastatic and nonmetastatic thyroid tumors. Among the patients, none had received any treatment before thyroid surgery. With MiXCR, TCRdb called clones anew from the PCR reads. Altogether about 20,000 clones are present, more than 20% being singletons, with the ten largest covering 70% to 75%. The sequenced material came from blood. These receptors were obtained from a male donor with papillary thyroid cancer or a benign thyroid nodule (not recorded which). Some clones in this sample may be carry-over from other donors' samples.

The rearrangement links TRBV30 to TRBJ1-5, with unresolved D. Looked up from germline, CDR1 is GTSNPN and CDR2 is SVGIG (reference sequence). The CDR3 runs to 13 residues. The ends were cut back, 0 bases at V and 2 bases at J, with 5 bases in the middle. CDR3 DNA sequence: TGTGCCTGGAGTGTACGCGGCAATCAGCCCCAGCATTTT. Protein sequence: CAWSVRGNQPQHF.

This clone was counted ten times or more. One junction end disagrees with the germline gene, perhaps due to a read error. This chain connects TRBV7-7 to TRBJ2-1; D is ambiguous. This CDR3 spans 16 amino acids. CDR1 and CDR2 from the germline V gene are SSHAT and FNYEAQ (reference sequence). CDR3 DNA: TGTGCTAGCAGCTTGTACGGGTCAAGCTCCTACAATGAGCAGTTCTTC. It encodes CASSLYGSSSYNEQFF.

This clone was recorded at least ten times. The chain links TRBV14 to TRBJ1-1, with D possibly TRBD1 on 5 matching bases. V was cut by 3 bases and J by 5 bases, with 16 bases left in between. The CDR3 is made up of 15 amino acids. Looked up from germline, CDR1 is SGHDN and CDR2 is FVKESK. The CDR3: CASSHVLGGGTEAFF. CDR3 nucleotide sequence: TGTGCCAGCAGCCATGTTTTGGGGGGTGGAACTGAAGCTTTCTTT.

Many counts were recorded for this clone. The gene calls are TRBV7-2 and TRBJ1-2; D unresolved. Germline V lookup: CDR1 SGHTA, CDR2 FQGNSA. CDR3 length: 16 residues. The V and J ends lost 3 bases and 1 base respectively, with 15 bases between them. The CDR3 DNA is TGTGCCAGCAGCTTTAGCGGGTCGGCCAGTAACTATGGCTACACCTTC. It translates to CASSFSGSASNYGYTF.

This clone was observed many times. Other DNA sequences in the sample encode the same CDR3. V gene TRBV10-3 combines with J gene TRBJ1-1; 7 bases are shared with TRBD1. CDR1 and CDR2 from the germline V gene are ENHRY and SYGVKD. V shed 3 bases, J shed 6 bases, and the junction held 10 bases outside the gene matches. The CDR3 totals 15 residues. CDR3 coding DNA: TGTGCCATCAGTGACAAGGGGGCAGGGCGGGCTGAAGCTTTCTTT. Translating gives CAISDKGAGRAEAFF.

V gene TRBV11-2 combines with J gene TRBJ1-6, with D hard to call. The CDR3 extends over 13 amino acids. CDR1 is SGHAT and CDR2 is FQNNGV in the germline V gene. Trimming cost V 10 bases and J 7 bases, with 14 bases left between them. CDR3 loop: CAIRTTHNSPLHF. The CDR3 nucleotides are TGTGCCATTAGGACCACCCACAATTCACCCCTCCACTTT.

This clone was picked up many times. The rearrangement uses TRBV6-1 and TRBJ2-2; the D is unclear. The CDR3 totals 14 residues. V was shortened by 7 bases and J by 2 bases, with 11 bases between the two germline ends. Germline V gene data show CDR1 as MNHNS and CDR2 as SASEGT. CDR3 sequence reads: CASILHLNTGELFF. DNA of the CDR3: TGTGCCAGCATTCTCCACCTTAACACCGGGGAGCTGTTTTTT.

The chain joins TRBV7-2 to TRBJ2-7; TRBD2 matches at 9 bases. V gave up 8 bases and J gave up 6 bases; unmatched junction bases: 2. Germline CDR1 and CDR2: SGHTA and FQGNSA. CDR3 length equals 11 residues. CDR3: CASAGGGEQYF. DNA for the CDR3: TGTGCCAGCGCGGGGGGGGGCGAGCAGTACTTC. Full variable domain (rest looked up from reference TRBV7-2 and TRBJ2-7): GAGVSQSPSNKVTEKGKDVELRCDPISGHTALYWYRQSLGQGLEFLIYFQGNSAPDKSGLPSDRFSAERTGGSVSTLTIQRTQQEDSAVYLCASAGGGEQYFGPGTRLTVT.

This clone has ten or more counts. The genes are TRBV24-1 and TRBJ2-1, with D possibly being TRBD1 (5 bases). V gave up 3 bases and J gave up 3 bases, with 8 bases separating them. The CDR3 extends over 14 amino acids. CDR1 and CDR2 from the germline V gene are KGHDR and SFDVKD. The CDR3 coding sequence is TGTGCCACCAGTGATGACAGTCTCTACAATGAGCAGTTCTTC. Protein: CATSDDSLYNEQFF.

The chain's CDR3 is CARRQEGGRENSPLHF. As DNA, the CDR3 is TGCGCCAGAAGACAAGAAGGGGGGAGGGAGAACTCACCCCTCCACTTT. V is TRBV4-1 and J is TRBJ1-6; D is possibly TRBD1 (6 bases). Trimming removed 9 bases at V and 10 bases at J, with 25 bases between. The CDR3 runs 16 residues. Germline V gene sequence: CDR1 MGHRA, CDR2 YSYEKL.

In its sample, this clone was seen many times. V gene TRBV27 combines with J gene TRBJ2-4; tentatively, D is TRBD1 or TRBD2 (5 bases each). The CDR3 runs to 13 residues. Per the germline V gene, CDR1 is MNHEY and CDR2 is SMNVEV (reference sequence). Trimming took 3 bases from V and 5 from J, leaving 8 bases between them. Here the CDR3 DNA reads TGTGCCAGCAGTTTTGTGGGGGAAAACATTCAGTACTTC. It codes for CASSFVGENIQYF.

The chain is built from TRBV6-7 and TRBJ2-6, with D uncertain. TRBV6-7 is an open reading frame, and its role is uncertain. The length of the CDR3 is 18 residues. The CDR3 loop reads CAPAAPGRVQAGANVLTF. CDR3 nucleotides: TGTGCGCCAGCAGCCCCCGGTCGAGTCCAAGCTGGGGCCAACGTCCTGACTTTC.

Comments on this clone: No conserved phenylalanine or tryptophan is present at the end of the CDR3, so a read error is the likely explanation. The gene calls are TRBV4-1 and TRBJ2-7, with D perhaps TRBD1 or TRBD2 (5 bases each). CDR3 size: 14 residues. Per germline, CDR1 MGHRA and CDR2 YSYEKL. With 5 bases removed from V and 4 bases from J, the gap between germline ends came to 15 bases. In DNA form, the CDR3 reads TGCGCCAGCAGCACCCTAGGGACCCGTTACGAGCAGTACCTC. Encoded protein: CASSTLGTRYEQYL.

This clone was detected only a few times. The CDR3 does not end in the conserved phenylalanine or tryptophan, so this is likely a read error. The chain recombines TRBV28 with TRBJ2-1; 8 bases align to TRBD2. Germline loops: CDR1 MDHEN, CDR2 SYDVKM. The length of the CDR3 is 16 residues. V was pared by 6 bases and J by 8 bases, with 15 bases of the junction left unmatched. The CDR3 is CASSASGGLDEDEQFI. CDR3 in DNA: TGTGCCAGCAGCGCCTCTGGGGGACTAGACGAGGATGAGCAGTTCATC.

This clone was detected ten times or more. The V gene is TRBV20-1, the J gene TRBJ1-2; tentatively, D is TRBD1 (5 bases). This CDR3 is built from 15 residues. V lost 4 bases, J lost 2 bases, and 17 bases lay in between. CDR1 and CDR2 from the germline V gene are DFQATT and SNEGSKA (reference sequence). CDR3 residues: CSATPPTAPNYGYTF. As DNA, the CDR3 is TGCAGTGCTACTCCCCCGACAGCACCGAACTATGGCTACACCTTC.

This clone was detected a few times. V gene TRBV13 combines with J gene TRBJ2-5, with TRBD2 matching 10 bases. The CDR3 spans 14 residues. Trimming removed 7 bases from V and 5 bases from J; junction bases left unmatched: 7. The germline CDR1 and CDR2 sequences are PRHDT and FYEKMQ (reference sequence). The CDR3 bases are TGTGCCAGCAACTTCGGGACTAGCGTGGAGACCCAGTACTTC. Its protein product is CASNFGTSVETQYF.

Only a few counts were recorded for this clone. A much more abundant neighbour one base away suggests this may be a read error. This chain links TRBV27 with TRBJ2-4; 7 bases agree with TRBD2. V lost 9 bases to trimming and J lost 5 bases; unmatched junction nucleotides: 7. CDR3 length: 13 residues. CDR1 is MNHEY, CDR2 SMNVEV, per germline (reference sequence). The CDR3 sequence is CARIGGRENIQYF. CDR3 nucleotides: TGTGCCAGAATTGGGGGGAGGGAAAACATTCAGTACTTC.

This clone was seen at least ten times. The chain is built from TRBV7-3 and TRBJ2-1, with TRBD1 matching over 9 bases. Germline CDR1 is SGHTA and CDR2 is FQGTGA. The V and J ends lost 5 bases and 10 bases, in that order; junction bases with no gene match: 12. The CDR3 has 15 residues. CDR3 region: CASSLDRGIVKEQFF. The CDR3 DNA is TGTGCCAGCAGCCTGGACAGGGGTATAGTCAAGGAGCAGTTCTTC.

This clone showed up just a few times. Its ends do not fully match the called genes, so a read error is possible. The rearrangement joins TRBV28 to TRBJ1-2; possible D gene TRBD1, 5 bases. Germline values: CDR1 MDHEN, CDR2 SYDVKM. There are 15 residues in the CDR3. The CDR3 spells CACSSTGKANYGYTF. CDR3 coding DNA: TGTGCCTGCAGCAGTACAGGAAAAGCTAACTATGGCTACACCTTC.

The chain joins TRBV5-1 to TRBJ1-2; 10 nucleotides agree with TRBD1. This CDR3 comprises 14 residues. Per germline, CDR1 SGHRS and CDR2 YFSETQ. V lost 3 bases, J lost 5 bases, and 4 bases stayed unmatched. The CDR3 region is CASSSGQGIYGYTF. In DNA form, the CDR3 reads TGCGCCAGCAGCTCGGGACAGGGGATATATGGCTACACCTTC.

This clone turned up a few times. At one end the junction does not follow the germline gene, possibly because of a read error. Other DNA variants within this sample encode the same CDR3. The chain recombines TRBV18 with TRBJ1-2, with 7 bases lining up with TRBD1. This CDR3 is built from 13 residues. Germline V gene lookup returns CDR1 KGHSH and CDR2 LQKENI. The CDR3: CASSPTGWLGNHF. In DNA form, the CDR3 reads TGTGCCAGCTCACCGACAGGGTGGCTAGGTAACCACTTC.

Comment on this clone: The junction differs from germline at one of its ends, possibly a read error. J is TRBJ2-1 and V is TRBV28; no clear D gene. Germline CDR1 reads MDHEN; CDR2 reads SYDVKM. This CDR3 contains 14 residues. The CDR3 reads CASSLELGSNEQYW. CDR3 nucleotide sequence: TGTGCCAGCAGTTTAGAACTCGGGTCGAATGAGCAGTACTGG.

There are a few counts of this clone. V and J are TRBV6-2 or TRBV6-3 and TRBJ1-1; the match to TRBD1 covers 8 bases. This CDR3 has 15 residues. Germline values: CDR1 MNHEY, CDR2 SVGEGT. Germline trimming cut 5 bases from V and 1 base from J; bases unmatched to any gene: 6. The CDR3 reads CASSPDRAGNTEAFF. CDR3 sequence (DNA): TGTGCCAGCAGTCCGGACAGGGCGGGGAACACTGAAGCTTTCTTT.

There are a few counts of this clone. The rearrangement uses TRBV20-1 and TRBJ2-7; D might be TRBD2 (6 bases). The V end lost 3 bases, the J end lost 5 bases, and 17 bases lay between the germline ends. Germline CDR1 reads DFQATT; CDR2 reads SNEGSKA (reference sequence). The CDR3 is made up of 14 amino acids. The CDR3 region has the DNA TGCAGTGCTAGTGAAAACGGGAGCGGCAACGAGCAGTACTTC. This encodes CSASENGSGNEQYF.

This clone was found a few times. This chain connects TRBV28 to TRBJ2-2, with unresolved D. CDR1 is MDHEN, CDR2 SYDVKM, per germline. The CDR3 loop spans 13 amino acids. V was cut by 6 bases and J by 1 base, with 6 bases left in between. For the CDR3, the DNA is TGTGCCAGCAGATACAGGAACACCGGGGAGCTGTTTTTT. Protein: CASRYRNTGELFF.

On this clone: This may be a read error, as it is one base from a much larger clone. Other DNA sequences from this sample encode an identical CDR3 as well. V gene TRBV7-9 combines with J gene TRBJ2-5; D is unresolved. Trimming removed 2 bases from V and 2 bases from J, with 15 bases in between. This CDR3 region has 16 residues. Germline lookup yields CDR1 SEHNR and CDR2 FQNEAQ (reference sequence). The CDR3 reads CASSLKGRTPQETQYF. In DNA form, the CDR3 reads TGTGCCAGCAGCTTAAAGGGCCGGACCCCACAAGAGACCCAGTACTTC.

The genes are TRBV11-2 and TRBJ1-3; tentatively, D is TRBD1 (5 bases). Per germline, CDR1 SGHAT and CDR2 FQNNGV. This CDR3 has 14 residues. Trimming removed 5 bases at V and 4 bases at J, with 12 bases between. CDR3 DNA sequence: TGTGCCAGCAGCCCGCAGGGTCTCGGAAACACCATATATTTT. This encodes CASSPQGLGNTIYF.

The chain carries TRBV12-3 or TRBV12-4 and TRBJ2-2; 8 nucleotides match TRBD2. J gave up 7 bases and V 5 bases, and 6 bases lay outside the gene matches. This CDR3 has 14 amino acids. The CDR3 nucleotides are TGTGCCAGCAGTCCGGGAGGGAATGTCGGGGAGCTGTTTTTT. Translation: CASSPGGNVGELFF.

The rearrangement links TRBV3-1 to TRBJ1-2; D not resolved. CDR1 is LGHDT and CDR2 is YNNKEL in the germline V gene (reference sequence). V was cut by 0 bases and J by 1 base, with 9 bases left in between. CDR3 length equals 15 residues. CDR3 sequence (DNA): TGTGCCAGCAGCCAAGACGGCGGATTTAACTATGGCTACACCTTC. Translating gives CASSQDGGFNYGYTF.

V is TRBV6-1 and J is TRBJ2-7, with D perhaps being TRBD1 or TRBD2 (5 bases each). The V end lost 0 bases, the J end lost 3 bases, and 9 bases lay between the germline ends. The CDR3 contains 14 residues. Looked up from germline, CDR1 is MNHNS and CDR2 is SASEGT. CDR3 amino acids: CASSEAGTDYEQYF. For the CDR3, the DNA is TGTGCCAGCAGTGAAGCGGGGACGGACTACGAGCAGTACTTC.